This T cell receptor beta chain stems from a study of OX40 agonist ivuxolimab in advanced cancers. Study-wide context: Dose-escalation patients had hepatocellular carcinoma, melanoma, renal cell or head and neck cancer. Three patients got partial responses; one had hepatocellular carcinoma and two had cutaneous melanoma. General observations from the study: In the 0.1 to 3.0 mg/kg range, CD4+ and CD8+ blood T cells had expanded clonally by week 6.

The CDR3 spans 16 residues. The germline CDR1 and CDR2 sequences are SGHRS and YFSETQ. Trimming took off 2 bases at V and 2 bases at J, with 16 bases between the two ends. As to this clone: Its cognate antigen is unknown.

TCRdb's copy holds only in-frame clones and misses some; the assay was immunoSEQ multiplex PCR. The repertoire consists of approximately 90,000 clones, with 87% occurring once and the leading ten covering approximately 1.5%. Sequenced material: CD4+ or CD8+ T cells sorted from blood, taken in a trial of the OX40 agonist ivuxolimab. The clonotype originates from an adult with an advanced solid tumor such as melanoma, head and neck, liver or kidney cancer. V usage is TRBV5-1 and J usage is TRBJ1-2; no clear D. The CDR3: CASSFDKSLGNYGYTF. The CDR3 DNA is TGCGCCAGCAGCTTCGATAAAAGTCTGGGGAACTATGGCTACACCTTC.